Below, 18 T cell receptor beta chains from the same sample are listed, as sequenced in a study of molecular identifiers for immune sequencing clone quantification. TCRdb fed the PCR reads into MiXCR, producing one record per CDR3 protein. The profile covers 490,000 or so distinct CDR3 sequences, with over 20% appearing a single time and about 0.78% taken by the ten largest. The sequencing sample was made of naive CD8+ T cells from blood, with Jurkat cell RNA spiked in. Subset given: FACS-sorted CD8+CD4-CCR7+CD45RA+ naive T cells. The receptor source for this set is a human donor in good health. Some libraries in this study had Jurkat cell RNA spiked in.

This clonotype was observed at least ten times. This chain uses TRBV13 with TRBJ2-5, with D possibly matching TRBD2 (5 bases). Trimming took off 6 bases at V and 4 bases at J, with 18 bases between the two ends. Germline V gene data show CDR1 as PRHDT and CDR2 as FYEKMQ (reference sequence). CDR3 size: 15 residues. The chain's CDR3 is CASREWGSGVETQYF. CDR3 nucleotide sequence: TGTGCCAGCAGGGAGTGGGGAAGCGGAGTAGAGACCCAGTACTTC.

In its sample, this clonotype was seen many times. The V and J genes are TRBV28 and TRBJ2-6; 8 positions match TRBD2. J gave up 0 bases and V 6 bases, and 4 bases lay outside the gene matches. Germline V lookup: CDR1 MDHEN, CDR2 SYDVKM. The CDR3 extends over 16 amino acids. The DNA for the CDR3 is TGTGCCAGCAGCCCGGGAGGGTCCTCTGGGGCCAACGTCCTGACTTTC. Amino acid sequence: CASSPGGSSGANVLTF.

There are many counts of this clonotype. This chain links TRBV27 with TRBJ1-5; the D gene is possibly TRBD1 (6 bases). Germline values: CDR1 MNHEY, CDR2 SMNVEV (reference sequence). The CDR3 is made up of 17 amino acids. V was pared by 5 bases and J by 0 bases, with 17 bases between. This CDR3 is CASSPTGGGASNQPQHF. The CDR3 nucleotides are TGTGCCAGCAGTCCAACCGGGGGCGGGGCTAGCAATCAGCCCCAGCATTTT.

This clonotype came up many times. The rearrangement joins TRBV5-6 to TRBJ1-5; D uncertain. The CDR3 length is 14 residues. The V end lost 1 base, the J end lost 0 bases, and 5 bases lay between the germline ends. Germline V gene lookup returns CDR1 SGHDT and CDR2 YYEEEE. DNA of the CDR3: TGTGCCAGCAGCTTGAGTTCTAGCAATCAGCCCCAGCATTTT. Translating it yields CASSLSSSNQPQHF.

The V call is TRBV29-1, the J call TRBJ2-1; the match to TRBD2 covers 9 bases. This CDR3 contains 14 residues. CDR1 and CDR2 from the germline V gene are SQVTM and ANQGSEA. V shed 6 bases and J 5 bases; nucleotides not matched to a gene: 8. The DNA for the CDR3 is TGCAGCGTGGTTAGCGGGAGAGTAGACAATGAGCAGTTCTTC. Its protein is CSVVSGRVDNEQFF.

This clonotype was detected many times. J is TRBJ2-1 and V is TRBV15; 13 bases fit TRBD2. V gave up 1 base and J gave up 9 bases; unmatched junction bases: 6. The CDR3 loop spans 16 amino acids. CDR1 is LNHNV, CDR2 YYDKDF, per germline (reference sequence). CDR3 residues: CATSRATSGRAFEQFF. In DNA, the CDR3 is TGTGCCACCAGCAGAGCCACTAGCGGGAGGGCCTTTGAGCAGTTCTTC. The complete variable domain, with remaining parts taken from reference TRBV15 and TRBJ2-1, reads DAMVIQNPRYQVTQFGKPVTLSCSQTLNHNVMYWYQQKSSQAPKLLFHYYDKDFNNEADTPDNFQSRRPNTSFCFLDIRSPGLGDTAMYLCATSRATSGRAFEQFFGPGTRLTVL.

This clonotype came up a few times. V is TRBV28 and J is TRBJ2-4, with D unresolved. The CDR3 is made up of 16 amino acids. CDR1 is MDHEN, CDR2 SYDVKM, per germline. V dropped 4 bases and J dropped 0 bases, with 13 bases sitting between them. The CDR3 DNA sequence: TGTGCCAGCAGTTCCGACAAGTTGATAGCCAAAAACATTCAGTACTTC. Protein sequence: CASSSDKLIAKNIQYF.

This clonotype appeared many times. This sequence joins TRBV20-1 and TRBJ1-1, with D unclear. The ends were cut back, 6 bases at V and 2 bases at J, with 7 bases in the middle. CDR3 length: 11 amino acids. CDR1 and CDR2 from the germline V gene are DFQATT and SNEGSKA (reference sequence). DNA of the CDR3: TGCAGTGCGGGATTAAACACTGAAGCTTTCTTT. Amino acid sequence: CSAGLNTEAFF.

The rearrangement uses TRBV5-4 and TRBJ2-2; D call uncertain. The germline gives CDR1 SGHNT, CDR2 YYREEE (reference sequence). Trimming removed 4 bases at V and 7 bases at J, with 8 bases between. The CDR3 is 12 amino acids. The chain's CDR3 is CASSPPNGELFF. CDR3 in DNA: TGTGCCAGCAGCCCTCCGAACGGGGAGCTGTTTTTT. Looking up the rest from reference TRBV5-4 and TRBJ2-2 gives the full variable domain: ETGVTQSPTHLIKTRGQQVTLRCSSQSGHNTVSWYQQALGQGPQFIFQYYREEENGRGNFPPRFSGLQFPNYSSELNVNALELDDSALYLCASSPPNGELFFGEGSRLTVL.

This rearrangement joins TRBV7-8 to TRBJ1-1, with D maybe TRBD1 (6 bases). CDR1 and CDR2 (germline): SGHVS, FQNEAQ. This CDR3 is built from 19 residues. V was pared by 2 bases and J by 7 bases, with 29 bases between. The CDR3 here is CASSLWGTGTRSGKGEAFF. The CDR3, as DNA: TGTGCCAGCAGCTTATGGGGGACCGGGACAAGGAGTGGGAAGGGTGAAGCTTTCTTT.

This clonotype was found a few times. The CDR3 region is CAWSATGREQFF. DNA of the CDR3: TGTGCCTGGAGTGCCACGGGTCGCGAGCAGTTCTTC. The chain employs TRBV30 and TRBJ2-1; no reliable D call. The germline gives CDR1 GTSNPN, CDR2 SVGIG (reference sequence). Trimming cost V 1 base and J 10 bases, with 11 bases left between them. There are 12 residues in the CDR3. The full variable domain, with the rest looked up from reference TRBV30 and TRBJ2-1, is SQTIHQWPATLVQPVGSPLSLECTVEGTSNPNLYWYRQAAGRGLQLLFYSVGIGQISSEVPQNLSASRPQDRQFILSSKKLLLSDSGFYLCAWSATGREQFFGPGTRLTVL.

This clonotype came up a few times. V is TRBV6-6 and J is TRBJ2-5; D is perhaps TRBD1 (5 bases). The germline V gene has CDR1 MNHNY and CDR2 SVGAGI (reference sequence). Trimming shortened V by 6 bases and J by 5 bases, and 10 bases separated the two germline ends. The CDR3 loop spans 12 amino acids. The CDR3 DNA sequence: TGTGCCAGCAGCGCAGGGTTGGAGACCCAGTACTTC. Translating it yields CASSAGLETQYF.

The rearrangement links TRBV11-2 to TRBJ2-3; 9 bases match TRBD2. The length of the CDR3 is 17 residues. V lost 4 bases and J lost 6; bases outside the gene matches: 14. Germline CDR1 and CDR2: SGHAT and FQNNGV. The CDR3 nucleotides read TGTGCCAGCAGCTCCCTCTTGGCGCGGGGGGGCCTCGATACGCAGTATTTT. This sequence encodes CASSSLLARGGLDTQYF.

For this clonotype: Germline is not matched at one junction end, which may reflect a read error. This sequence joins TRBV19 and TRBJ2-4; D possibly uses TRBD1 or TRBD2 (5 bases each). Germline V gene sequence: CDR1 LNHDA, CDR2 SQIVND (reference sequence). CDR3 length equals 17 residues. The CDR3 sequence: CARSNPDMGVGKNIQYF. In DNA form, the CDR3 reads TGTGCCAGAAGTAACCCTGATATGGGGGTTGGCAAAAACATTCAGTACTTC.

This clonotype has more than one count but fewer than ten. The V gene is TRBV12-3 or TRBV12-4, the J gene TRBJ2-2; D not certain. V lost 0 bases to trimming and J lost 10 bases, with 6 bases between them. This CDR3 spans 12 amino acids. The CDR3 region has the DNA TGTGCCAGCAGTTTAGCTAGCAAGGAGCTGTTTTTT. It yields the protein CASSLASKELFF.

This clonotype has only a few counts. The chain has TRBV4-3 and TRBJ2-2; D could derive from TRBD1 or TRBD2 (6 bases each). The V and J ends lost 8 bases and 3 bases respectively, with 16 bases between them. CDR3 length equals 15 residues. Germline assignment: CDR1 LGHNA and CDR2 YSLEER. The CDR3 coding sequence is TGCGCCAGCCGACAGAGGGGGGCGGACACCGGGGAGCTGTTTTTT. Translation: CASRQRGADTGELFF.

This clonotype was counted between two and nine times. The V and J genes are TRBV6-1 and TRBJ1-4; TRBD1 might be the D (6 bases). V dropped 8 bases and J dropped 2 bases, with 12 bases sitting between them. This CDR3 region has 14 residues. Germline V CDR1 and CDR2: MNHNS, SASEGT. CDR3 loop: CASCIRGTNEKLFF. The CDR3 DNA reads TGTGCCAGCTGTATCAGGGGCACTAATGAAAAACTGTTTTTT.

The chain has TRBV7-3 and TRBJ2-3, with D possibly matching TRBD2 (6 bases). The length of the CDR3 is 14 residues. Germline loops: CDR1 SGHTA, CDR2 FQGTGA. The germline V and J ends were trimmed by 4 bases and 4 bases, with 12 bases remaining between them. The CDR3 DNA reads TGTGCCAGCAGCTCCGGGACTTACGCAGATACGCAGTATTTT. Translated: CASSSGTYADTQYF.